Sequencing of this T cell receptor (beta chain) was carried out in a study of cytomegalovirus exposure and HLA in healthy donors. The trim removed 4 bases at V and 4 bases at J, leaving 7 bases unmatched. Germline-derived CDR1 and CDR2 are MNHEY and SMNVEV (reference sequence). The CDR3 runs 15 residues. A word on this clone: Its antigen is still unknown.

General study points: Later analysis revealed greater clonal expansion in HLA-associated TCR beta chains than in equally common others. Later genetic work tied a missense DCLRE1C variant to beta-chain V and J trimming.

Primers included in the PCR were 60 Vbeta and 13 Jbeta primers. Study processing details: Unique TCR beta chains numbered around 75 million in a later analysis, with about 11 million shared. This table comes from immunoSEQ multiplex PCR, and its TCRdb copy is limited to in-frame clones, with some not included. V, J and clone size reflect that table, while D and trimming were determined from the DNA. The table has 90,000 or so clones, 82% seen once; the top ten hold 3% to 4%. Donors had nominal health at sampling but likely had unrecorded immune exposures. This receptor was identified in a man aged 30-40 years in good health and CMV-seropositive. This chain joins TRBV27 and TRBJ2-5; 9 positions match TRBD1. Sequencing input: PBMCs. CDR3 sequence reads: CASSSLGQGSETQYF. The CDR3 nucleotides are TGTGCCAGCAGTTCTCTAGGACAGGGGTCAGAGACCCAGTACTTC.